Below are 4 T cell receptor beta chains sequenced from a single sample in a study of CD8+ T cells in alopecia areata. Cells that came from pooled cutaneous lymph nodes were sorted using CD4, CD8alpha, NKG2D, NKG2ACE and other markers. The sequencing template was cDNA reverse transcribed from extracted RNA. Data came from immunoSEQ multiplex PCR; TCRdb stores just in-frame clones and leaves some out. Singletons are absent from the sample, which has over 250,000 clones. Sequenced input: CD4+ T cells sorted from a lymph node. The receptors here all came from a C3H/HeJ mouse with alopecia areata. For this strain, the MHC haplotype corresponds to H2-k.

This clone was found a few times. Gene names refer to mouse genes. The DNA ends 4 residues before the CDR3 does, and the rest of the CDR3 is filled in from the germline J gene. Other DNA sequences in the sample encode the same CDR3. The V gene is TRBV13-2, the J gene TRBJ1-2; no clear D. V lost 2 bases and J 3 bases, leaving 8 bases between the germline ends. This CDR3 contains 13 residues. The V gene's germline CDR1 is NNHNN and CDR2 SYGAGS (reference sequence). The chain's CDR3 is CASGDGWDSDYTF. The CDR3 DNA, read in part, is TGTGCCAGCGGTGACGGGTGGGACTCC.

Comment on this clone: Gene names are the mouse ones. This CDR3 reads CASGGNWGNQDTQYF. Partial CDR3 DNA: TGTGCCAGCGGTGGTAACTGGGGTAACCAAGAC. V gene TRBV13-2 combines with J gene TRBJ2-5, with TRBD2 matching over 7 bases. The CDR3 goes on 4 residues after the read ends, and that part is filled in from the germline J gene. The CDR3 has 15 amino acids. V lost 3 bases and J lost 0; bases outside the gene matches: 4. Germline lookup yields CDR1 NNHNN and CDR2 SYGAGS (reference sequence).

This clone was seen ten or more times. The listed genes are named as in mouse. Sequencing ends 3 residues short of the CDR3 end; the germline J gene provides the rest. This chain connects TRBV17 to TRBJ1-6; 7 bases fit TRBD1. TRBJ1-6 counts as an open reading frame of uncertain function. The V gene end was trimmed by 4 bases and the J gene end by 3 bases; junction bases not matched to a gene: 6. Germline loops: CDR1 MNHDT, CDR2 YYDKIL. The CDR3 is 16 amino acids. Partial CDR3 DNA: TGTGCTAGCAGTACCCGGACAGGAGGCTATAATTCGCCC. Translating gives CASSTRTGGYNSP. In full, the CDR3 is CASSTRTGGYNSPLYF.

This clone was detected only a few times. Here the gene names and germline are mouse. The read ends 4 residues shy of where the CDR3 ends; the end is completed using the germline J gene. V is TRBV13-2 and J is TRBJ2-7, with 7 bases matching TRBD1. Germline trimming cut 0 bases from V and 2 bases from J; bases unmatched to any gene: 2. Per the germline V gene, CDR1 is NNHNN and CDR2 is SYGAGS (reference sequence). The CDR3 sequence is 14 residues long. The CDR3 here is CASGDAQGTYEQYF. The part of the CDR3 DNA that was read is TGTGCCAGCGGTGATGCACAGGGGACCTAT.